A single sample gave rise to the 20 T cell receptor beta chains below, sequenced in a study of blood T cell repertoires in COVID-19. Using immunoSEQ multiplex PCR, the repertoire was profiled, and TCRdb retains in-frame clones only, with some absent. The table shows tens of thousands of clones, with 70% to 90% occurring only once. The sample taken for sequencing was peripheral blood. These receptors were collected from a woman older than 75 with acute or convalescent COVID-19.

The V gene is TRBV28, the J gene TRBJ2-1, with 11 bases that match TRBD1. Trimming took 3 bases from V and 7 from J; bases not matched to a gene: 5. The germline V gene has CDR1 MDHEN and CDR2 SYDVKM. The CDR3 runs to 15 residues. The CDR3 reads CASSLLDRGQNEQFF. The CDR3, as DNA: TGTGCCAGCAGTTTGCTGGACAGGGGGCAAAATGAGCAGTTCTTC.

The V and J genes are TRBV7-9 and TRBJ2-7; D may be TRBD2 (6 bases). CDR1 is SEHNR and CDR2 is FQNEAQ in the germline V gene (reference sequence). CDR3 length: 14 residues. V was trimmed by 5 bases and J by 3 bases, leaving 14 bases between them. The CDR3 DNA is TGTGCCAGCAGCCGGAGTTTGGGGGGCTACGAGCAGTACTTC. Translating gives CASSRSLGGYEQYF.

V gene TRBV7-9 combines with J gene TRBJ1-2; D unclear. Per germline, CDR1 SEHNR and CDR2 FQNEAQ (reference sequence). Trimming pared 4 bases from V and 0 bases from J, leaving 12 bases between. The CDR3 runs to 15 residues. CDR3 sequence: CASSSRPLANYGYTF. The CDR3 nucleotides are TGTGCCAGCAGCTCCCGACCACTAGCTAACTATGGCTACACCTTC.

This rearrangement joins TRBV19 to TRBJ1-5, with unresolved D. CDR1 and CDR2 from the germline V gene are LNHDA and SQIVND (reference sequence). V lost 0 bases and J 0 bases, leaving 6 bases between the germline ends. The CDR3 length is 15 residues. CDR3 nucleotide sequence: TGTGCCAGTAGTATAGACAGACTTAGCAATCAGCCCCAGCATTTT. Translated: CASSIDRLSNQPQHF.

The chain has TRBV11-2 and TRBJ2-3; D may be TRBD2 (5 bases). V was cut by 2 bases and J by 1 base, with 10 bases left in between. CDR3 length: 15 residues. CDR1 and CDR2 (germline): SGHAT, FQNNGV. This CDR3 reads CASSLSGSGTDTQYF. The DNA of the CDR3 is TGTGCCAGCAGCTTAAGCGGATCTGGCACAGATACGCAGTATTTT. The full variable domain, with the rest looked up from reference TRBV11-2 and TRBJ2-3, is EAGVAQSPRYKIIEKRQSVAFWCNPISGHATLYWYQQILGQGPKLLIQFQNNGVVDDSQLPKDRFSAERLKGVDSTLKIQPAKLEDSAVYLCASSLSGSGTDTQYFGPGTRLTVL.

In DNA, the CDR3 is TGCGCCAGCAGCTCGACTAGCGGCCTTACCACCGGGGAGCTGTTTTTT. This sequence encodes CASSSTSGLTTGELFF. V and J are TRBV5-1 and TRBJ2-2; 9 nucleotides line up with TRBD2. V was pared by 3 bases and J by 4 bases, with 7 bases of the junction left unmatched. CDR3 length: 16 amino acids. Germline V gives CDR1 SGHRS, CDR2 YFSETQ.

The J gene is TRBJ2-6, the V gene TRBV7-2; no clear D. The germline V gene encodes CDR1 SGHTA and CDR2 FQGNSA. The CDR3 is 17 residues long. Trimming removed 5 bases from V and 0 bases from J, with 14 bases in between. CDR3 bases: TGTGCCAGCAGCCCCCGAACCGCACTCTCTGGGGCCAACGTCCTGACTTTC. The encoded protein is CASSPRTALSGANVLTF.

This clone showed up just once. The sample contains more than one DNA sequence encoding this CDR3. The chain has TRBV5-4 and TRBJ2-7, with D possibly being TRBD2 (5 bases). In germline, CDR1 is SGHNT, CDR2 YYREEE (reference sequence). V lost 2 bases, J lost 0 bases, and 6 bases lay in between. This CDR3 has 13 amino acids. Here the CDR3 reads CASSLGSSYEQYF. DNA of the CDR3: TGTGCCAGCAGCTTAGGGAGCTCCTACGAGCAGTACTTC.

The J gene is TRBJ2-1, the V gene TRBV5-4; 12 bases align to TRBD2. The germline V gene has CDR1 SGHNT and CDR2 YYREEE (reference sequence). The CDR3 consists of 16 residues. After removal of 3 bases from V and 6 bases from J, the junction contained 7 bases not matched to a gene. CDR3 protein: CASSSPSSGGANEQFF. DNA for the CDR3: TGTGCCAGCAGCTCTCCCTCTAGCGGGGGGGCCAATGAGCAGTTCTTC.

CDR3 DNA sequence: TGTGCCAGCAGTTACAGGGTCTGGGGCTACACCTTC. Translated, it gives CASSYRVWGYTF. The chain carries TRBV2 and TRBJ1-2; maybe TRBD1 (6 bases). The CDR3 loop spans 12 amino acids. Germline-derived CDR1 and CDR2 are SNHLY and FYNNEI. Trimming pared 5 bases from V and 8 bases from J, leaving 12 bases between.

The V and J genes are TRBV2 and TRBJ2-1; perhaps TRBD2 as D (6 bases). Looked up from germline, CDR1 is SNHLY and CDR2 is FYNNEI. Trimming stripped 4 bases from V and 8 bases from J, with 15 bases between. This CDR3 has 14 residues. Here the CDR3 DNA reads TGTGCCAGCAGTGGTTGGAGGACGGGGGATGAGCAGTTCTTC. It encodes CASSGWRTGDEQFF. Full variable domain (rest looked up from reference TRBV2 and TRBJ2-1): EPEVTQTPSHQVTQMGQEVILRCVPISNHLYFYWYRQILGQKVEFLVSFYNNEISEKSEIFDDQFSVERPDGSNFTLKIRSTKLEDSAMYFCASSGWRTGDEQFFGPGTRLTVL.

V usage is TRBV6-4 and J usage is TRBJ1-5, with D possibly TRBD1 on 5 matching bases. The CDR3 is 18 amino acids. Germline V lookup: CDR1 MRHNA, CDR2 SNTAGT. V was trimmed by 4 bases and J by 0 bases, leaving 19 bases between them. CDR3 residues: CASSARTPQNHSNQPQHF. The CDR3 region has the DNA TGTGCCAGCAGTGCCCGGACACCCCAGAACCATAGCAATCAGCCCCAGCATTTT.

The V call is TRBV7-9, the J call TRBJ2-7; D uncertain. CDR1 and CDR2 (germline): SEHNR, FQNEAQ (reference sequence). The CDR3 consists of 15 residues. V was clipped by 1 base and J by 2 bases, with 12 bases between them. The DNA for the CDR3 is TGTGCCAGCAGCTTAGAAGAGGCGGTCGCCTACGAGCAGTACTTC. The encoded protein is CASSLEEAVAYEQYF.

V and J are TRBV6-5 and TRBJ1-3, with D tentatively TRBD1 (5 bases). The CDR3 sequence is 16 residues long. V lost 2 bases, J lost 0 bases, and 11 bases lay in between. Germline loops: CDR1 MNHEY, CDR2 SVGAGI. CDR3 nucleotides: TGTGCCAGCAGTTACGGCACAGGTTACTCTGGAAACACCATATATTTT. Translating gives CASSYGTGYSGNTIYF.

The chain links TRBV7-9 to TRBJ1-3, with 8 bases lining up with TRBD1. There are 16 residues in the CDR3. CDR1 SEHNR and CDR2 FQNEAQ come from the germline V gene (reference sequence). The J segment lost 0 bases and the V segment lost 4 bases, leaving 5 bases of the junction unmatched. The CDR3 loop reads CASSSRQGSSGNTIYF. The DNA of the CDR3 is TGTGCCAGCAGCTCCCGACAGGGGTCCTCTGGAAACACCATATATTTT. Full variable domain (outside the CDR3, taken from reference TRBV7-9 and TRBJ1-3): DTGVSQNPRHKITKRGQNVTFRCDPISEHNRLYWYRQTLGQGPEFLTYFQNEAQLEKSRLLSDRFSAERPKGSFSTLEIQRTEQGDSAMYLCASSSRQGSSGNTIYFGEGSWLTVV.

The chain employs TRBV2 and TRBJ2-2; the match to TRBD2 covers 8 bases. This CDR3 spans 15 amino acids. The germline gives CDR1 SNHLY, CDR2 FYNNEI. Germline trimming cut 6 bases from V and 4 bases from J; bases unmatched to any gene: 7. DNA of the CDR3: TGTGCCAGCAGGGTTAGCGGGGTCAGCACCGGGGAGCTGTTTTTT. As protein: CASRVSGVSTGELFF.

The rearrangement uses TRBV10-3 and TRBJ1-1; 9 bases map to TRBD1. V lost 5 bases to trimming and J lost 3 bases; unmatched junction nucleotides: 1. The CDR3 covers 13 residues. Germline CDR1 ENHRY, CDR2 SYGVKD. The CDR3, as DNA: TGTGCCATCAGTAGACAGGGGGACACTGAAGCTTTCTTT. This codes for CAISRQGDTEAFF.

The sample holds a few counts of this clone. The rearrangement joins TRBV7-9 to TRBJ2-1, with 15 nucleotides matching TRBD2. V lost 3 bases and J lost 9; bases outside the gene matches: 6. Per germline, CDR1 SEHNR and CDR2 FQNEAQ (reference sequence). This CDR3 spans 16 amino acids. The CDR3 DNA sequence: TGTGCCAGCAGCTTCGGACTAGCGGGGGGGAGGAGTGAGCAGTTCTTC. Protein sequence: CASSFGLAGGRSEQFF.

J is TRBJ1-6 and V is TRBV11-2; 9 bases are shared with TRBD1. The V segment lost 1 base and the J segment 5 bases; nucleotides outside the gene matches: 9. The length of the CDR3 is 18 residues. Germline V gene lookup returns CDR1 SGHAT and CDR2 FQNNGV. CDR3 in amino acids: CASSLGDRDKIDNSPLHF. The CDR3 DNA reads TGTGCCAGCAGCTTAGGGGACAGGGACAAGATAGATAATTCACCCCTCCACTTT.

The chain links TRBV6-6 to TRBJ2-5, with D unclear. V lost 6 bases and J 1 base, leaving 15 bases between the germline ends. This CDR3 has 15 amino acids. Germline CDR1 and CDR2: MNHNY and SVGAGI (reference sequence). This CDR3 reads CASRKEKTAQETQYF. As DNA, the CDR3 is TGTGCCAGCAGAAAGGAGAAGACGGCCCAAGAGACCCAGTACTTC.